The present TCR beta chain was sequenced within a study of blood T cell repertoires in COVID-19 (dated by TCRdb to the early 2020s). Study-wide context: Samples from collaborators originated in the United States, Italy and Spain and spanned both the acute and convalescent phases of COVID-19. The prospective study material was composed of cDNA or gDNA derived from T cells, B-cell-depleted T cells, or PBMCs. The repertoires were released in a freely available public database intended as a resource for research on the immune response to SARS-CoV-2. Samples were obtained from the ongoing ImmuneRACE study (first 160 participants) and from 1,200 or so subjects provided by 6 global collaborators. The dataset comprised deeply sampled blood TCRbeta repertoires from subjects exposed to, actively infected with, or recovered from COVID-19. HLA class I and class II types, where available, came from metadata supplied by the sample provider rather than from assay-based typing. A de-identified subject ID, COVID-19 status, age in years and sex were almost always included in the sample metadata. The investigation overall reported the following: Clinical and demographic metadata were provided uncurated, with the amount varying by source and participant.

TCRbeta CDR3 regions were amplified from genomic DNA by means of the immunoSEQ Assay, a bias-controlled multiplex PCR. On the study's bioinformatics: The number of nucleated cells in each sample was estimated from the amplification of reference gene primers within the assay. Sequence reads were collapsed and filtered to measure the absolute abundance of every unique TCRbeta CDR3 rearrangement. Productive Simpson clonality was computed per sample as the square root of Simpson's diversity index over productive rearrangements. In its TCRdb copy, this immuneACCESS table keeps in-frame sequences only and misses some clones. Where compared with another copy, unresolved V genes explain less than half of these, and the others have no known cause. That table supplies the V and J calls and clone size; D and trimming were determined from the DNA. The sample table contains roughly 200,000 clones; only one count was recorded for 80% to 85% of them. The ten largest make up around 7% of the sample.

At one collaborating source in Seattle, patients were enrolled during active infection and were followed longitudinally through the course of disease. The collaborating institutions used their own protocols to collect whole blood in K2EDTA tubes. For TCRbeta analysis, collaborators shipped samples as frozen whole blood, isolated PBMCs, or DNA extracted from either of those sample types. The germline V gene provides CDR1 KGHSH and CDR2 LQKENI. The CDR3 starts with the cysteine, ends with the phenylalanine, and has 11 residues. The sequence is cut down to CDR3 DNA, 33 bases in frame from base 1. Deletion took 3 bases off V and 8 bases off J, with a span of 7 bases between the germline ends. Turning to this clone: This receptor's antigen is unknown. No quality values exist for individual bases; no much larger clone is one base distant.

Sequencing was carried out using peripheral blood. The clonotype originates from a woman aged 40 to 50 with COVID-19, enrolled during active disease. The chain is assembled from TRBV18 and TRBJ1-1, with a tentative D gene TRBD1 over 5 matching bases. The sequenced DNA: TGTGCCAGCTCACCCGCAGGGGAAGCTTTCTTT. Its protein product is CASSPAGEAFF.